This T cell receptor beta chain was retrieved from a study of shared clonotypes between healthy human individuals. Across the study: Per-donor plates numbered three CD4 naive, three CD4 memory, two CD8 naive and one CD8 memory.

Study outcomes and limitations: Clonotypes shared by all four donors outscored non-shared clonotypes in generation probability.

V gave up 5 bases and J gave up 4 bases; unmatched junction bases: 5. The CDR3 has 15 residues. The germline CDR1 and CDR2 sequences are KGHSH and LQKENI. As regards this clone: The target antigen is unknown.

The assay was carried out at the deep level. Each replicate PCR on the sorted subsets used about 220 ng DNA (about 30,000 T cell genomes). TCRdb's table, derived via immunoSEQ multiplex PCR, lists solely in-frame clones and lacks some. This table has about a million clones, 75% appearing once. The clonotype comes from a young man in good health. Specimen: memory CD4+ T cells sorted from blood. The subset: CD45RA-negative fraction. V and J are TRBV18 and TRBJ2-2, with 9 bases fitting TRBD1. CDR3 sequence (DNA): TGTGCCAGCTCAACCGGACAGGGGAGCACCGGGGAGCTGTTTTTT. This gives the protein CASSTGQGSTGELFF.